The 29 T cell receptor beta chains presented below share a single source sample, sequenced in a study of Graves' ophthalmopathy and Graves' hyperthyroidism. Researchers took RNA transcripts and amplified TCR beta CDR3 regions from them. The first round was an RT-PCR with HTBI primers, and the second round was a multiplex PCR. A single record per CDR3 protein comes from TCRdb applying MiXCR to the multiplex PCR reads. Among 350,000 to 400,000 distinct CDR3 sequences listed, about 17% were seen once. Source material: peripheral blood. Receptors originate from a woman younger than 30 with Graves' ophthalmopathy.

This clonotype was found a few times. DNA of the CDR3: TGTGCCAGCAGTTACTCATCGGGGGCTAACTATGGCTACACCTTC. Translating gives CASSYSSGANYGYTF. V gene TRBV6-5 combines with J gene TRBJ1-2; maybe TRBD1 (5 bases). This CDR3 region has 15 residues. V was pared by 0 bases and J by 0 bases, with 8 bases between. The germline gives CDR1 MNHEY, CDR2 SVGAGI.

This rearrangement joins TRBV6-1 to TRBJ2-7, with D tentatively TRBD2 (5 bases). Trimming pared 6 bases from V and 2 bases from J, leaving 14 bases between. CDR3 length: 14 amino acids. Germline-derived CDR1 and CDR2 are MNHNS and SASEGT. The CDR3 nucleotides are TGTGCCAGCAGAACCGGCGGGCTAACCTACGAGCAGTACTTC. It encodes CASRTGGLTYEQYF.

This clonotype was picked up many times. CDR3 DNA: TGTGCCAGCTCACCACGAGAGGTGTCCTACGAGCAGTACTTC. It codes for CASSPREVSYEQYF. This rearrangement joins TRBV18 to TRBJ2-7, with D unclear. The CDR3 has 14 amino acids. Germline V gives CDR1 KGHSH, CDR2 LQKENI. V shed 1 base and J shed 1 base, with 8 bases lying between them.

This clonotype was detected ten times or more. The genes are TRBV6-2 or TRBV6-3 and TRBJ2-7; either TRBD1 or TRBD2 may supply D (5 bases each). CDR3 length: 13 amino acids. V dropped 6 bases and J dropped 2 bases, with 11 bases sitting between them. The germline V gene has CDR1 MNHEY and CDR2 SVGEGT. The CDR3 spells CASSFRGAYEQYF. The CDR3 DNA is TGTGCCAGCAGCTTTCGAGGGGCCTACGAGCAGTACTTC.

This clonotype came up many times. The genes are TRBV28 and TRBJ1-2, with 9 bases that match TRBD1. The junction had 6 bases not matched to a gene; V was cut back by 4 bases and J by 6 bases. In germline, CDR1 is MDHEN, CDR2 SYDVKM. This CDR3 region has 14 residues. Here the CDR3 DNA reads TGTGCCAGCAGTTATTCCCGGACAGGGGATGGCTACACCTTC. It is translated as CASSYSRTGDGYTF.

This clonotype was recorded many times. The rearrangement uses TRBV12-3 or TRBV12-4 and TRBJ1-1; tentative D call: TRBD1 (5 bases). This CDR3 is 14 amino acids long. The V end lost 4 bases, the J end lost 6 bases, and 15 bases lay between the germline ends. The CDR3 is CASSSSQGFPEAFF. DNA of the CDR3: TGTGCCAGCAGTTCATCCCAGGGATTCCCTGAAGCTTTCTTT.

The chain employs TRBV28 and TRBJ1-1, with 8 bases identical to TRBD1. V lost 8 bases and J lost 4; bases outside the gene matches: 9. CDR1 and CDR2 (germline): MDHEN, SYDVKM. The CDR3 length is 14 residues. The CDR3, as DNA: TGTGCCAGCCGATCCCCTCAGGGGGCCACTGAAGCTTTCTTT. Amino acid sequence: CASRSPQGATEAFF.

This clonotype was seen repeatedly, ten times or more. The gene calls are TRBV28 and TRBJ1-1; D is undetermined. Germline V gene sequence: CDR1 MDHEN, CDR2 SYDVKM. The CDR3 sequence is 16 residues long. The germline V and J ends were trimmed by 4 bases and 1 base, with 16 bases remaining between them. The DNA for the CDR3 is TGTGCCAGCAGTTCTGACCGCATAGACTGGAACACTGAAGCTTTCTTT. Translation: CASSSDRIDWNTEAFF.

This clonotype was recorded at least ten times. J is TRBJ1-1 and V is TRBV28, with TRBD1 matching over 8 bases. Looked up from germline, CDR1 is MDHEN and CDR2 is SYDVKM. This CDR3 contains 15 residues. Trimming at V came to 7 bases and at J to 0 bases, leaving 7 bases not matched to a gene. CDR3 in amino acids: CASTVKQGVNTEAFF. CDR3 in DNA: TGTGCCAGCACCGTGAAACAGGGGGTGAACACTGAAGCTTTCTTT.

Only a few counts were recorded for this clonotype. The chain employs TRBV12-3 or TRBV12-4 and TRBJ2-7; 14 bases fit TRBD2. The CDR3 is made up of 16 amino acids. The J segment lost 3 bases and the V segment lost 6 bases, leaving 7 bases of the junction unmatched. The CDR3 nucleotides read TGTGCCAGCAGCCGTACCGGACTAGCGGGAGGCTACGAGCAGTACTTC. Its translation: CASSRTGLAGGYEQYF.

This clonotype was detected many times. The chain is built from TRBV7-2 and TRBJ2-5; tentatively, D is TRBD1 (6 bases). Germline lookup yields CDR1 SGHTA and CDR2 FQGNSA. The V gene lost 5 bases and the J gene lost 6 bases, with 16 bases spanning the gap. This CDR3 contains 14 residues. This CDR3 is CASSGGQRGKTQYF. The CDR3 nucleotides are TGTGCCAGCAGCGGCGGACAGAGGGGGAAGACCCAGTACTTC.

This clonotype has a count of ten or more. The chain joins TRBV7-9 to TRBJ2-7; D perhaps matches TRBD2 (6 bases). Germline V gene data show CDR1 as SEHNR and CDR2 as FQNEAQ (reference sequence). V lost 2 bases and J lost 7, with 18 bases in between. The CDR3 is 15 amino acids. The CDR3 sequence: CASSLSGRIFGEQYF. The CDR3 DNA follows: TGTGCCAGCAGCTTAAGTGGGAGGATATTTGGGGAGCAGTACTTC. Combining the CDR3 with reference TRBV7-9 and TRBJ2-7 gives the whole variable domain DTGVSQNPRHKITKRGQNVTFRCDPISEHNRLYWYRQTLGQGPEFLTYFQNEAQLEKSRLLSDRFSAERPKGSFSTLEIQRTEQGDSAMYLCASSLSGRIFGEQYFGPGTRLTVT.

This clonotype was counted ten times or more. The gene calls are TRBV7-2 and TRBJ2-7, with no clear D. V lost 1 base to trimming and J lost 1 base, with 11 bases between them. CDR1 and CDR2 from the germline V gene are SGHTA and FQGNSA. This CDR3 is built from 15 residues. CDR3 sequence: CASSLGPGPSYEQYF. CDR3 bases: TGTGCCAGCAGCTTAGGACCAGGTCCTTCCTACGAGCAGTACTTC.

This clonotype was recorded at least ten times. The rearrangement joins TRBV30 to TRBJ1-5; D possibly corresponds to TRBD1 (5 bases). CDR3 length: 12 amino acids. V was shortened by 2 bases and J by 4 bases, with 6 bases between the two germline ends. Per germline, CDR1 GTSNPN and CDR2 SVGIG (reference sequence). The CDR3 DNA follows: TGTGCCTGGAGTCAGGGAAATCAGCCCCAGCATTTT. It is translated as CAWSQGNQPQHF. Full variable domain (remainder filled in from reference TRBV30 and TRBJ1-5): SQTIHQWPATLVQPVGSPLSLECTVEGTSNPNLYWYRQAAGRGLQLLFYSVGIGQISSEVPQNLSASRPQDRQFILSSKKLLLSDSGFYLCAWSQGNQPQHFGDGTRLSIL.

This clonotype was recorded at least ten times. The chain joins TRBV20-1 to TRBJ1-1; TRBD1 might be the D (6 bases). Deletions cut 1 base from V and 11 bases from J, with 17 bases between. CDR1 is DFQATT, CDR2 SNEGSKA, per germline (reference sequence). The CDR3 extends over 13 amino acids. CDR3 DNA sequence: TGCAGTGCTAGAGGGAGACGGGACATGGAGGCTTTCTTT. Protein product: CSARGRRDMEAFF.

This clonotype has ten or more counts. This rearrangement joins TRBV5-1 to TRBJ2-7; TRBD2 aligns across 8 bases. V lost 4 bases and J lost 0; bases outside the gene matches: 12. CDR1 and CDR2 (germline): SGHRS, YFSETQ. This CDR3 has 17 residues. The CDR3 region is CASSPPGLAGSSYEQYF. The CDR3 DNA is TGCGCCAGCAGCCCCCCAGGCCTAGCGGGTTCCTCCTACGAGCAGTACTTC.

The genes are TRBV28 and TRBJ2-7; unclear D gene. Between the trimmed V and J ends, which lost 7 bases and 0 bases, there was a span of 10 bases. This CDR3 has 13 amino acids. The germline CDR1 and CDR2 sequences are MDHEN and SYDVKM. The CDR3 sequence is CASKFSLSYEQYF. In DNA, the CDR3 is TGTGCCAGCAAGTTTTCTCTCTCCTACGAGCAGTACTTC.

The chain employs TRBV7-9 and TRBJ1-1; unclear D gene. The V gene lost 5 bases and the J gene lost 4 bases, with 14 bases spanning the gap. Germline values: CDR1 SEHNR, CDR2 FQNEAQ (reference sequence). The CDR3 is made up of 14 amino acids. The CDR3: CASSPPIRGTEAFF. In nucleotides, the CDR3 is TGTGCCAGCAGCCCGCCGATCCGGGGCACTGAAGCTTTCTTT.

The rearrangement uses TRBV13 and TRBJ2-7; 9 nucleotides match TRBD2. Germline V gives CDR1 PRHDT, CDR2 FYEKMQ (reference sequence). V shed 6 bases, J shed 2 bases, and the junction held 8 bases outside the gene matches. The length of the CDR3 is 15 residues. The CDR3 nucleotides read TGTGCCAGCAGGGTTCATAGCGGGGGAGCCTACGAGCAGTACTTC. It translates to CASRVHSGGAYEQYF. The complete variable domain, with remaining parts taken from reference TRBV13 and TRBJ2-7, reads AAGVIQSPRHLIKEKRETATLKCYPIPRHDTVYWYQQGPGQDPQFLISFYEKMQSDKGSIPDRFSAQQFSDYHSELNMSSLELGDSALYFCASRVHSGGAYEQYFGPGTRLTVT.

This chain connects TRBV6-2 or TRBV6-3 to TRBJ2-5; D is undetermined. Deletions cut 10 bases from V and 0 bases from J, with 12 bases between. Germline V gene data show CDR1 as MNHEY and CDR2 as SVGEGT. The CDR3 loop spans 13 amino acids. CDR3 loop: CATEQMYQETQYF. The CDR3 nucleotides are TGTGCCACCGAGCAGATGTACCAAGAGACCCAGTACTTC.

At least ten counts were recorded for this clonotype. CDR3 DNA sequence: TGTGCCTGGAGTTCCGGGACTAGCGCATACTTC. Residues: CAWSSGTSAYF. The rearrangement links TRBV30 to TRBJ2-7, with 10 bases that match TRBD2. The germline V gene has CDR1 GTSNPN and CDR2 SVGIG (reference sequence). V gave up 2 bases and J gave up 13 bases; unmatched junction bases: 5. The CDR3 runs 11 residues.

This clonotype was detected ten times or more. V usage is TRBV7-6 and J usage is TRBJ2-7; 9 bases line up with TRBD1. Unmatched junction bases numbered 10, after V lost 5 bases and J lost 5 bases. The CDR3 has 15 residues. Germline V CDR1 and CDR2: SGHVS, FNYEAQ. The CDR3, as DNA: TGTGCCAGCAGCAATTCCGGGACAGGGAGCCACGAGCAGTACTTC. Translation gives CASSNSGTGSHEQYF.

This clonotype was found many times. The chain uses TRBV6-5 and TRBJ1-1, with D possibly TRBD1 on 5 matching bases. The CDR3 has 16 amino acids. V was clipped by 5 bases and J by 1 base, with 17 bases between them. Germline V lookup: CDR1 MNHEY, CDR2 SVGAGI. CDR3 sequence: CASSPGTPDRNTEAFF. The CDR3 DNA sequence: TGTGCCAGCAGTCCCGGGACCCCCGACAGGAACACTGAAGCTTTCTTT.

The rearrangement joins TRBV6-2 or TRBV6-3 to TRBJ2-7, with D unclear. The CDR3 is 13 residues long. Germline V gene lookup returns CDR1 MNHEY and CDR2 SVGEGT. Between the trimmed V and J ends, which lost 8 bases and 6 bases, there was a span of 17 bases. In nucleotides, the CDR3 is TGTGCCAGCTCTCTCGCAGGCGAGATCGAGCAGTACTTC. Translation: CASSLAGEIEQYF.

The gene calls are TRBV30 and TRBJ2-7; D remains unclear. The ends were cut back, 2 bases at V and 0 bases at J, with 20 bases in the middle. The CDR3 extends over 17 amino acids. The germline V gene has CDR1 GTSNPN and CDR2 SVGIG (reference sequence). Here the CDR3 reads CAWSSRRSTISSYEQYF. In DNA, the CDR3 is TGTGCCTGGAGTTCGAGGAGATCGACAATCAGCTCCTACGAGCAGTACTTC.

The CDR3 is CASSLVGGLDQPQHF. The CDR3 bases are TGTGCCAGCAGTTTAGTGGGAGGGTTAGATCAGCCCCAGCATTTT. The chain recombines TRBV12-3 or TRBV12-4 with TRBJ1-5; D gene uncertain. V was cut by 1 base and J by 5 bases, with 12 bases left in between. The CDR3 is 15 amino acids.

This clonotype was counted ten times or more. The V gene is TRBV27, the J gene TRBJ2-6; D may be TRBD1 (6 bases). The CDR3 loop spans 14 amino acids. The germline CDR1 and CDR2 sequences are MNHEY and SMNVEV (reference sequence). Trimming cost V 8 bases and J 5 bases, with 13 bases left between them. In DNA, the CDR3 is TGTGCCAGCCTACAGGGCTTTTGGGCCAACGTCCTGACTTTC. It encodes CASLQGFWANVLTF.

This clonotype was recorded many times. The CDR3: CASSLTGTGGSGYGYTF. CDR3 coding DNA: TGCGCCAGCAGCTTGACCGGGACAGGGGGCTCGGGCTATGGCTACACCTTC. V usage is TRBV5-1 and J usage is TRBJ1-2; the match to TRBD1 covers 12 bases. The CDR3 loop spans 17 amino acids. Trimming at V came to 1 base and at J to 4 bases, leaving 8 bases not matched to a gene. Germline CDR1 and CDR2: SGHRS and YFSETQ.

The sample holds many counts of this clonotype. This sequence joins TRBV3-1 and TRBJ1-1; no clear D. CDR1 and CDR2 from the germline V gene are LGHDT and YNNKEL (reference sequence). V was cut by 0 bases and J by 2 bases, with 16 bases left in between. The CDR3 has 17 amino acids. The CDR3 nucleotides are TGTGCCAGCAGCCAAGAGTGGCAGCCGCGGCTCAACACTGAAGCTTTCTTT. As protein: CASSQEWQPRLNTEAFF.